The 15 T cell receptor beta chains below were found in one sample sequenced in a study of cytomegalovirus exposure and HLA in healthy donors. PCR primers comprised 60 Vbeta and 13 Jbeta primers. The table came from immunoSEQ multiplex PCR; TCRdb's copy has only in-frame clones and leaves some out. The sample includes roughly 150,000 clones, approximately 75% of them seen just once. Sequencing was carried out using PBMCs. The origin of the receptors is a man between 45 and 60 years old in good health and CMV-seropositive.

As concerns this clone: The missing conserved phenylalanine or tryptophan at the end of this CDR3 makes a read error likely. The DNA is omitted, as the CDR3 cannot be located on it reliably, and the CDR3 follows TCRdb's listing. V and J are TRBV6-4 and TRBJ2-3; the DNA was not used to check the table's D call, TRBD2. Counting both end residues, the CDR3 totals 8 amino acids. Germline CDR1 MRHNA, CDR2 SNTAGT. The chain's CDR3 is CASSPEVV.

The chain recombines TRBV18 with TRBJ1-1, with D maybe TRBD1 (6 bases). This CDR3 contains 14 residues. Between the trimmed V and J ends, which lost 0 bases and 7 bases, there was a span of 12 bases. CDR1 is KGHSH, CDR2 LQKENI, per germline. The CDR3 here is CASSPPGGAHEAFF. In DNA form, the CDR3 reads TGTGCCAGCTCACCACCAGGGGGGGCCCATGAAGCTTTCTTT. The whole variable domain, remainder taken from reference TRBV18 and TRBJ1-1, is NAGVMQNPRHLVRRRGQEARLRCSPMKGHSHVYWYRQLPEEGLKFMVYLQKENIIDESGMPKERFSAEFPKEGPSILRIQQVVRGDSAAYFCASSPPGGAHEAFFGQGTRLTVV.

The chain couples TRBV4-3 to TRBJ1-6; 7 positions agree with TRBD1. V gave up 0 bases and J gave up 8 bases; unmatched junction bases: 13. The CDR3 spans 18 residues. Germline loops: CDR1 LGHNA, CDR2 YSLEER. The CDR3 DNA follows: TGCGCCAGCAGCCAAGATCCGGCAGGGGGACCCCATGATTCACCCCTCCACTTT. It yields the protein CASSQDPAGGPHDSPLHF.

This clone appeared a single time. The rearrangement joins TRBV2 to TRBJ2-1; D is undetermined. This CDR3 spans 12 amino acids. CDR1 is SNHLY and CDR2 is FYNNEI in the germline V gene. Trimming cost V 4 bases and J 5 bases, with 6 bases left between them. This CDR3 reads CASSGYDNEQFF. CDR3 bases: TGTGCCAGCAGTGGTTATGACAATGAGCAGTTCTTC.

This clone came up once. Written as DNA, the CDR3 is TGCGCCAGCAGCCAAGATCGGTTGATGGCCGGAGGGACCCAGTACTTC. This encodes CASSQDRLMAGGTQYF. The V and J genes are TRBV4-3 and TRBJ2-5, with D tentatively TRBD2 (5 bases). CDR3 length equals 16 residues. V was pared by 0 bases and J by 7 bases, with 18 bases between. Looked up from germline, CDR1 is LGHNA and CDR2 is YSLEER.

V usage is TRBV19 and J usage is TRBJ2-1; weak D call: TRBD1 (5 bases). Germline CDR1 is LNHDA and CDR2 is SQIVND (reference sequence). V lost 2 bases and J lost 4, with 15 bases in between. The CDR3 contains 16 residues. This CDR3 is CASSILGRPIYNEQFF. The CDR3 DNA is TGTGCCAGTAGTATACTGGGGCGGCCTATTTACAATGAGCAGTTCTTC.

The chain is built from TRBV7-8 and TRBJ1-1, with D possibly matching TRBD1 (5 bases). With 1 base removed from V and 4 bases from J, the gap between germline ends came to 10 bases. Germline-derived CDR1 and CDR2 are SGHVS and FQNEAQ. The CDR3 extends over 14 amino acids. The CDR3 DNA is TGTGCCAGCAGCTTAGATGCGGGGGGCACTGAAGCTTTCTTT. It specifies CASSLDAGGTEAFF.

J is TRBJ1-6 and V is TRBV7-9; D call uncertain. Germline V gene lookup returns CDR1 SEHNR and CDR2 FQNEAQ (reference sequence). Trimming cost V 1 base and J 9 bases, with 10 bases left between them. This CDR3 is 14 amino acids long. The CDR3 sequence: CASSLGQEGSPLHF. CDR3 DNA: TGTGCCAGCAGCTTAGGCCAGGAAGGTTCACCCCTCCACTTT. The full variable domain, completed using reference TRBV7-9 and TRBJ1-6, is DTGVSQNPRHKITKRGQNVTFRCDPISEHNRLYWYRQTLGQGPEFLTYFQNEAQLEKSRLLSDRFSAERPKGSFSTLEIQRTEQGDSAMYLCASSLGQEGSPLHFGNGTRLTVT.

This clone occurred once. The DNA for the CDR3 is TGTGCCAGCAGCTGGGGGCCCAGCGGCCGCACAGATACGCAGTATTTT. This encodes CASSWGPSGRTDTQYF. The rearrangement uses TRBV7-3 and TRBJ2-3; tentative D call: TRBD1 (6 bases). Germline V lookup: CDR1 SGHTA, CDR2 FQGTGA. There are 16 residues in the CDR3. Between the trimmed V and J ends, which lost 4 bases and 1 base, there was a span of 15 bases.

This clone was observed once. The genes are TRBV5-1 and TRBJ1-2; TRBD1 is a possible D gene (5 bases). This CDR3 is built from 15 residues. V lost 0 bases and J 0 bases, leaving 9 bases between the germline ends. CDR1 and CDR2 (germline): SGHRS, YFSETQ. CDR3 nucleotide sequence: TGCGCCAGCAGCTTGGTTGGGGCCCCTAACTATGGCTACACCTTC. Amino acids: CASSLVGAPNYGYTF.

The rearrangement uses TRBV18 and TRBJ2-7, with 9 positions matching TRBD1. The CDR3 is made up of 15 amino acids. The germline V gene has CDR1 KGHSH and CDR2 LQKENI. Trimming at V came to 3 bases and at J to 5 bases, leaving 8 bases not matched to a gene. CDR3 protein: CASSPSDRGRDEQYF. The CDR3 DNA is TGTGCCAGCTCACCGAGTGACAGGGGGAGGGACGAGCAGTACTTC.

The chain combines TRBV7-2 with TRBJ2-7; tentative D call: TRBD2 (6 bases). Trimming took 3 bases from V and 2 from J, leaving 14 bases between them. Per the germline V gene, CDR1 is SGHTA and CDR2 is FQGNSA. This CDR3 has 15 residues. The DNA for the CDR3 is TGTGCCAGCAGCTTTATTTACGGCGGGGCCTACGAGCAGTACTTC. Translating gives CASSFIYGGAYEQYF.

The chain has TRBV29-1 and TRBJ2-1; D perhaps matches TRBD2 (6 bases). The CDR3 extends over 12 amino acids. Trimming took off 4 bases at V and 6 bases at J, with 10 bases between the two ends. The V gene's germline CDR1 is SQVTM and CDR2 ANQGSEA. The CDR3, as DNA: TGCAGCGTTGCTGAGACTAGCAATGAGCAGTTCTTC. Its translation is CSVAETSNEQFF.

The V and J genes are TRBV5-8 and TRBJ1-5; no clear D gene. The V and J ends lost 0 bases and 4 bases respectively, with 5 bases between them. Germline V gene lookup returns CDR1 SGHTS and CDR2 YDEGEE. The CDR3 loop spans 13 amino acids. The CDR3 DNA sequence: TGTGCCAGCAGCTTGGGGCAGAATCAGCCCCAGCATTTT. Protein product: CASSLGQNQPQHF.

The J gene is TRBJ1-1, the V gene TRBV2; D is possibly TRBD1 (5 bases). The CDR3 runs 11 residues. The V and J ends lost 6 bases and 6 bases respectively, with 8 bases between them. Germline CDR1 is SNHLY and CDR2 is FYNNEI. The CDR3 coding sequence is TGTGCCAGCAGGGCGGGACCTGAAGCTTTCTTT. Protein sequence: CASRAGPEAFF.